This TCR beta chain was identified in a study of cytomegalovirus exposure and HLA in healthy donors. Points from the study as a whole: Several top significant clusters appeared, in a later analysis, to be linked to common viral pathogens. Reported findings show TCR beta sequences accurately forecast HLA-A and HLA-B alleles in most subjects. A list of roughly 160 TCR beta chains associated with cytomegalovirus was given. The authors later linked a missense DCLRE1C variant to TCR beta V- and J-gene trimming.

This clone occurred once. Its target is not known. Germline-derived CDR1 and CDR2 are SGHDN and FVKESK. The CDR3 runs to 15 residues. Trimming took off 0 bases at V and 4 bases at J, with 12 bases between the two ends. PCR involved 60 Vbeta and 13 Jbeta primers. Here immunoSEQ multiplex PCR was the method, and the copy in TCRdb shows in-frame clones only, minus some. The sample consists of approximately 200,000 clones, roughly 85% of them appearing once. The source of this sequence is a woman in her thirties in good health and CMV-seropositive. Sequencing used PBMCs. The gene calls are TRBV14 and TRBJ1-1; no firm D call. CDR3 residues: CASSQEGGAFTEAFF. The CDR3 nucleotides are TGTGCCAGCAGCCAAGAGGGAGGCGCTTTCACTGAAGCTTTCTTT.